Here is one T cell receptor beta chain with its context. Its target is not known. Method: immunoSEQ multiplex PCR; TCRdb's copy keeps in-frame clones and lacks some. The sample holds 43,000 or so clones, about four fifths seen once. This specimen comes from a study of CD4 T cells in relation to SARS-CoV-2 and coronaviruses. Study information: ViraFEST: approximately 10-day antigen culture of PBMCs, then TCR beta CDR3 sequencing. Shared crossreactive spike epitopes were mapped to their HLA restriction. General study findings and limits: In roughly 61% of donors, memory CD4+ clonotypes crossrecognized SARS-CoV-2 and at least one common cold coronavirus spike.

CDR3 size: 15 residues. The V gene's germline CDR1 is MDHEN and CDR2 SYDVKM. The V end lost 8 bases, the J end lost 2 bases, and 18 bases lay between the germline ends. The sample comprised naive CD4+ T cells from PBMCs, cultured in vitro. The subset here: naive CD4+ T cells isolated by negative enrichment. The chain uses TRBV28 and TRBJ2-5, with a weak D call TRBD1 (5 bases). The sequence came from an adult with COVID-19. In nucleotides, the CDR3 is TGTGCCAGCGATATAAAATATCAGGGTCAAGAGACCCAGTACTTC. Protein sequence: CASDIKYQGQETQYF.